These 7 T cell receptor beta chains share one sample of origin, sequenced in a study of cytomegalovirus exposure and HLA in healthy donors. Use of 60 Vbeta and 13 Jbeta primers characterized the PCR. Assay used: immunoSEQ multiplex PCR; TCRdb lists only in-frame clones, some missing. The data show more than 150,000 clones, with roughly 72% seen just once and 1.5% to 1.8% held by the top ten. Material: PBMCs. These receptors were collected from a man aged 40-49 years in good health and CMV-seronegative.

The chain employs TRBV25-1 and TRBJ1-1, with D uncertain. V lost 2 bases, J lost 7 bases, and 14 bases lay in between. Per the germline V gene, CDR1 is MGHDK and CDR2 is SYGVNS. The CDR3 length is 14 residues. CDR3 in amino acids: CASSEQVPPIEAFF. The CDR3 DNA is TGTGCCAGCAGTGAACAGGTTCCCCCCATTGAAGCTTTCTTT. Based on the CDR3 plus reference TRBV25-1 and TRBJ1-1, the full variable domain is EADIYQTPRYLVIGTGKKITLECSQTMGHDKMYWYQQDPGMELHLIHYSYGVNSTEKGDLSSESTVSRIRTEHFPLTLESARPSHTSQYLCASSEQVPPIEAFFGQGTRLTVV.

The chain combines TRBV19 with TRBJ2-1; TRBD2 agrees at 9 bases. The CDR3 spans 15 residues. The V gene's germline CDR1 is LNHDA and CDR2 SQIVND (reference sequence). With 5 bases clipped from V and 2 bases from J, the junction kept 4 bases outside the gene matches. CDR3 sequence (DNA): TGTGCCAGTAGTCCAGCGGGAGGCCCCTACAATGAGCAGTTCTTC. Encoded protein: CASSPAGGPYNEQFF.

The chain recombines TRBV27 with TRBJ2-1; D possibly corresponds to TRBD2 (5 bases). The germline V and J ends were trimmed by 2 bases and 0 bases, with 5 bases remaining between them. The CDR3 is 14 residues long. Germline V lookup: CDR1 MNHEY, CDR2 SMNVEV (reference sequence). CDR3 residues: CASSLGSSYNEQFF. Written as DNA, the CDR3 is TGTGCCAGCAGTTTAGGGAGCTCCTACAATGAGCAGTTCTTC.

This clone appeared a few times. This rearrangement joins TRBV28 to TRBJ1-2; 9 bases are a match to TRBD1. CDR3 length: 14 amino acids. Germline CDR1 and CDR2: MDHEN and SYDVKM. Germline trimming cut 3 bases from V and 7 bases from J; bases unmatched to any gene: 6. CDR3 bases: TGTGCCAGCAGTTTTACAGGGGGCGACGGTGGCTACACCTTC. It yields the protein CASSFTGGDGGYTF.

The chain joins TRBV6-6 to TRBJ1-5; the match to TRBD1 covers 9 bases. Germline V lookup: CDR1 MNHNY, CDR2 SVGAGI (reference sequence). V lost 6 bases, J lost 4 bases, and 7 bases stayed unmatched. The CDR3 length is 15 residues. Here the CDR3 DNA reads TGTGCCAGCAGACTGGGACAGGGTGGGAATCAGCCCCAGCATTTT. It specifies CASRLGQGGNQPQHF.

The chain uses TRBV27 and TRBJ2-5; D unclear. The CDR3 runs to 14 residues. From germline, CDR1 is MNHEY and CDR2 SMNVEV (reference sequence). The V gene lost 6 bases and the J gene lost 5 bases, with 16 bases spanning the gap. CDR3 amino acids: CASSIRPNGETQYF. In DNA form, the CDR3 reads TGTGCCAGCAGCATACGGCCTAACGGGGAGACCCAGTACTTC.

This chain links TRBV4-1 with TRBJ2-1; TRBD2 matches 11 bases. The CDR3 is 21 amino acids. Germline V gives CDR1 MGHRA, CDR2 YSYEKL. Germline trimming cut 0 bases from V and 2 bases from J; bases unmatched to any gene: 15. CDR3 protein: CASSQESALAGAPRPYNEQFF. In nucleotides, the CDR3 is TGCGCCAGCAGCCAAGAATCCGCACTAGCGGGAGCTCCCCGCCCCTACAATGAGCAGTTCTTC.